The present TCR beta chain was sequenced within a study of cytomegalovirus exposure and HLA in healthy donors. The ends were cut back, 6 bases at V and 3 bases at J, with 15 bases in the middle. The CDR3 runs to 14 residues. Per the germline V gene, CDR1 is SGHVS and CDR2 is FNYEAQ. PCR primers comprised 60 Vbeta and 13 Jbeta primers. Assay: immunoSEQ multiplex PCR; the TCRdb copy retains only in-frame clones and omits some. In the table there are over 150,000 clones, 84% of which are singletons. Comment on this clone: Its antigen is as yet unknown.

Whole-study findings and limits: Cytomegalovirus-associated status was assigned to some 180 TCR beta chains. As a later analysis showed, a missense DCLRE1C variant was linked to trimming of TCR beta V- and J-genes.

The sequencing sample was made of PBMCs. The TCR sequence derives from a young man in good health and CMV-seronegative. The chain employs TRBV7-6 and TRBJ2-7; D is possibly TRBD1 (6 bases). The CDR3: CASRPEQGFYEQYF. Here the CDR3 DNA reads TGTGCCAGCAGGCCCGAACAGGGTTTCTACGAGCAGTACTTC.